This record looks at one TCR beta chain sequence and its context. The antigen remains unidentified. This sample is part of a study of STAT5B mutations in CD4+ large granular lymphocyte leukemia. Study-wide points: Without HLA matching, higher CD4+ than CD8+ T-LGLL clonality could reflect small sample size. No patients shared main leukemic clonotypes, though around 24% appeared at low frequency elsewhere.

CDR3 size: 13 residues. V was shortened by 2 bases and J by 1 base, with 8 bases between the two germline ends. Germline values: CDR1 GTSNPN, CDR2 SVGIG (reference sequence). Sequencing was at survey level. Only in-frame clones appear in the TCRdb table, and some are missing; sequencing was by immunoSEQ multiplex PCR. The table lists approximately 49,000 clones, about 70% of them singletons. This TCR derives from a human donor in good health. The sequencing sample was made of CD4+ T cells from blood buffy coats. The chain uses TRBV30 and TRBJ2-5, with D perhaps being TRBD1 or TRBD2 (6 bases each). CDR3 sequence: CAWSRGAQETQYF. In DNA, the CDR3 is TGTGCCTGGAGTAGGGGGGCCCAAGAGACCCAGTACTTC. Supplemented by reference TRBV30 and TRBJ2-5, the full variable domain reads SQTIHQWPATLVQPVGSPLSLECTVEGTSNPNLYWYRQAAGRGLQLLFYSVGIGQISSEVPQNLSASRPQDRQFILSSKKLLLSDSGFYLCAWSRGAQETQYFGPGTRLLVL.